This T cell receptor beta chain comes out of a study of blood T cell repertoires in COVID-19. This CDR3 comprises 15 residues. CDR1 and CDR2 (germline): SGHNT, YENEEA. V gave up 4 bases and J gave up 9 bases; unmatched junction bases: 11. In the original workflow: How many nucleated cells were present was estimated from reference gene primer amplification. Repertoires were generated with immunoSEQ multiplex PCR, while TCRdb's copy carries only in-frame clones and drops some. V and J calls and clone size are given by that table; D and trimming were obtained from the DNA. The sample has more than 200,000 clones, more than 70% seen once.

This TCR derives from a woman aged 55 to 70 with acute or convalescent COVID-19. The sample consisted of peripheral blood. The chain employs TRBV11-3 and TRBJ2-1; TRBD2 matches 8 bases. CDR3 protein: CASSSGLAGASEQFF. DNA of the CDR3: TGTGCCAGCAGCTCCGGACTAGCAGGGGCCAGTGAGCAGTTCTTC.